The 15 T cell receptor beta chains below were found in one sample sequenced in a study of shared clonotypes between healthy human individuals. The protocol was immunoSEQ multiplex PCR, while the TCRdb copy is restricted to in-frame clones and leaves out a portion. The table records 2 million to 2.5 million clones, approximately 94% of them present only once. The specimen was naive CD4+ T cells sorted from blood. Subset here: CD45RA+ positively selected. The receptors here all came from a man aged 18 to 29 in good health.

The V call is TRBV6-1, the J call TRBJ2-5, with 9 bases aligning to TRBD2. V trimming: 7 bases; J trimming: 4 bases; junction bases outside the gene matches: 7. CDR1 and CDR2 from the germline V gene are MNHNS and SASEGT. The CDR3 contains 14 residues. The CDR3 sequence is CASMGAGGVETQYF. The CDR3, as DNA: TGTGCCAGCATGGGGGCGGGAGGGGTAGAGACCCAGTACTTC.

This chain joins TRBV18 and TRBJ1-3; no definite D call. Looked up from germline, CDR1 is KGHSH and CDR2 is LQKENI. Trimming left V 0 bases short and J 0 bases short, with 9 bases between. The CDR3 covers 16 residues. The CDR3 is CASSPPAGSSGNTIYF. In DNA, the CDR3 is TGTGCCAGCTCACCACCGGCCGGGAGCTCTGGAAACACCATATATTTT.

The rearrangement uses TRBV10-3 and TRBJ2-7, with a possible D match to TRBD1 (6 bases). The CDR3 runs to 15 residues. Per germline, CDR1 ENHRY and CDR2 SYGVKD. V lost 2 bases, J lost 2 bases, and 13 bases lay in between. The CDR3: CAISEQTGSTYEQYF. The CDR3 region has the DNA TGTGCCATCAGTGAGCAAACAGGGTCGACCTACGAGCAGTACTTC.

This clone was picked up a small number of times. CDR3 sequence reads: CASSEDSSQPQHF. CDR3 coding DNA: TGTGCCAGCAGTGAGGACAGTTCTCAGCCCCAGCATTTT. The V gene is TRBV6-4, the J gene TRBJ1-5; possibly TRBD1 for D (6 bases). Germline-derived CDR1 and CDR2 are MRHNA and SNTAGT. The ends were cut back, 3 bases at V and 6 bases at J, with 9 bases in the middle. There are 13 residues in the CDR3.

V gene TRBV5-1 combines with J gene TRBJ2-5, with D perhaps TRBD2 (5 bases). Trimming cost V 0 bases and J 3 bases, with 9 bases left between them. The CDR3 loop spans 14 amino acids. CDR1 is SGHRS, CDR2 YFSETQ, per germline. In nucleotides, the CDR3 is TGCGCCAGCAGCTTGGGACTAACAAAAGAGACCCAGTACTTC. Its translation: CASSLGLTKETQYF.

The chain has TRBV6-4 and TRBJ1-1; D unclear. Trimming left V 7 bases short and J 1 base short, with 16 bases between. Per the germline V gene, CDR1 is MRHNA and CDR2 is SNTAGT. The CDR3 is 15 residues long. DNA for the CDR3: TGTGCCAGCAAGGCCGGATTGTATTCGAACACTGAAGCTTTCTTT. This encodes CASKAGLYSNTEAFF.

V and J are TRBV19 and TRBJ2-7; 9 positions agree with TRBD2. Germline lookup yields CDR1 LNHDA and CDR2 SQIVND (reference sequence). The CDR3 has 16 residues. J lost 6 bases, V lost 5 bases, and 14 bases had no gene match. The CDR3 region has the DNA TGTGCCAGTAGTCCCCGCGGAGGTAGCGGGAGTTTCGAGCAGTACTTC. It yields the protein CASSPRGGSGSFEQYF.

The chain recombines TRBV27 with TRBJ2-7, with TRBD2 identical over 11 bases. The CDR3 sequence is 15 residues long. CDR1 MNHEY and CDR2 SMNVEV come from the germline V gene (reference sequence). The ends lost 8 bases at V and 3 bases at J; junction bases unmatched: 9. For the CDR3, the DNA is TGTGCCAGCCGACTCACCGGGACTAGCGGCTACGAGCAGTACTTC. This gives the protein CASRLTGTSGYEQYF.

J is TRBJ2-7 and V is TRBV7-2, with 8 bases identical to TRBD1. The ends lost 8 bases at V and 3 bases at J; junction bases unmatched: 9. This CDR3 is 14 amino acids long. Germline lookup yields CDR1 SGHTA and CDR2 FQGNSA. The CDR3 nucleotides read TGTGCCAGCTCTAGGGGACAGGACCTCTACGAGCAGTACTTC. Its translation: CASSRGQDLYEQYF.

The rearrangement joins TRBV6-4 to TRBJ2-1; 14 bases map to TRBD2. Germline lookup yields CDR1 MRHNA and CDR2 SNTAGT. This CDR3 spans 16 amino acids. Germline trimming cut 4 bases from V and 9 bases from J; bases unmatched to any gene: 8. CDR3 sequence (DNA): TGTGCCAGCAGTGCCACGACTAGCGGGGGGGCCGCTGAGCAGTTCTTC. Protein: CASSATTSGGAAEQFF.

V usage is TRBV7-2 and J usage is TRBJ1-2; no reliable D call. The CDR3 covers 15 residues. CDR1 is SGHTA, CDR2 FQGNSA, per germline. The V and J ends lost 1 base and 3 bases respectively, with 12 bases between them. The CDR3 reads CASSLGRSLDYGYTF. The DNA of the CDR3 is TGTGCCAGCAGCTTAGGGCGGAGCCTGGACTATGGCTACACCTTC.

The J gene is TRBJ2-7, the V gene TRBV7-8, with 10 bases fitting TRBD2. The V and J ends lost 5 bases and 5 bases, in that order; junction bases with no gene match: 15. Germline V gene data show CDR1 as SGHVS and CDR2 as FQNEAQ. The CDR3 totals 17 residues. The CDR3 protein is CASSQRPSSGRGNEQYF. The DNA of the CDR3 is TGTGCCAGCAGCCAAAGACCCTCTAGCGGGAGAGGGAACGAGCAGTACTTC.

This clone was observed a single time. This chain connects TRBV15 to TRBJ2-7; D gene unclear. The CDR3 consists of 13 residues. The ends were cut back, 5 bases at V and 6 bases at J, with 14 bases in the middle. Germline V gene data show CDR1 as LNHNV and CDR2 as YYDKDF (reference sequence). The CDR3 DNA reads TGTGCCACCAGCCCCGGAGCCATTCGCGAGCAGTACTTC. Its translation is CATSPGAIREQYF.

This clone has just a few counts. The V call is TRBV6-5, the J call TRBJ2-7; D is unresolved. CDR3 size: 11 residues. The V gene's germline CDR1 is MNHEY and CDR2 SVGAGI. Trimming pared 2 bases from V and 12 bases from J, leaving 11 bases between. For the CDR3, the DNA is TGTGCCAGCAGTTACCTGGGGAAGGCGTACTTC. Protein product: CASSYLGKAYF.

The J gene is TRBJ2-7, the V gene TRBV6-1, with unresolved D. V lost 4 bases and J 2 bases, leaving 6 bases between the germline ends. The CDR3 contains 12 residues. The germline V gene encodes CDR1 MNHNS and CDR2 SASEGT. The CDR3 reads CASSALPYEQYF. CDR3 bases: TGTGCCAGCAGTGCTCTGCCCTACGAGCAGTACTTC.